This TCR beta chain is drawn from a study of OX40 agonist ivuxolimab in advanced cancers. Across the whole study: Patients received ivuxolimab, an intravenous treatment, every 2 weeks at 0.01 to 10 mg/kg. Overall study findings and caveats: On average, a greater number of expanded clones characterised CD8+ T cells relative to CD4+.

Measured with immunoSEQ multiplex PCR; TCRdb has only the in-frame clones, and not every one. Of about 90,000 clones in the sample, approximately 91% were seen once. Regarding this clone: As yet, its antigen is unknown.

Germline CDR1 is LGHNA and CDR2 is YNFKEQ. CDR3 size: 15 residues. V lost 0 bases to trimming and J lost 4 bases; unmatched junction nucleotides: 4. V is TRBV4-2 and J is TRBJ2-7, with 9 bases fitting TRBD2. This sequence originates from an adult with an advanced solid tumor such as melanoma, head and neck, liver or kidney cancer. This sample comprised CD4+ or CD8+ T cells sorted from blood, obtained in a trial of the OX40 agonist ivuxolimab. In DNA, the CDR3 is TGTGCCAGCAGCCAAGAGGTGACTAGCGGATACGAGCAGTACTTC. Amino acid sequence: CASSQEVTSGYEQYF.